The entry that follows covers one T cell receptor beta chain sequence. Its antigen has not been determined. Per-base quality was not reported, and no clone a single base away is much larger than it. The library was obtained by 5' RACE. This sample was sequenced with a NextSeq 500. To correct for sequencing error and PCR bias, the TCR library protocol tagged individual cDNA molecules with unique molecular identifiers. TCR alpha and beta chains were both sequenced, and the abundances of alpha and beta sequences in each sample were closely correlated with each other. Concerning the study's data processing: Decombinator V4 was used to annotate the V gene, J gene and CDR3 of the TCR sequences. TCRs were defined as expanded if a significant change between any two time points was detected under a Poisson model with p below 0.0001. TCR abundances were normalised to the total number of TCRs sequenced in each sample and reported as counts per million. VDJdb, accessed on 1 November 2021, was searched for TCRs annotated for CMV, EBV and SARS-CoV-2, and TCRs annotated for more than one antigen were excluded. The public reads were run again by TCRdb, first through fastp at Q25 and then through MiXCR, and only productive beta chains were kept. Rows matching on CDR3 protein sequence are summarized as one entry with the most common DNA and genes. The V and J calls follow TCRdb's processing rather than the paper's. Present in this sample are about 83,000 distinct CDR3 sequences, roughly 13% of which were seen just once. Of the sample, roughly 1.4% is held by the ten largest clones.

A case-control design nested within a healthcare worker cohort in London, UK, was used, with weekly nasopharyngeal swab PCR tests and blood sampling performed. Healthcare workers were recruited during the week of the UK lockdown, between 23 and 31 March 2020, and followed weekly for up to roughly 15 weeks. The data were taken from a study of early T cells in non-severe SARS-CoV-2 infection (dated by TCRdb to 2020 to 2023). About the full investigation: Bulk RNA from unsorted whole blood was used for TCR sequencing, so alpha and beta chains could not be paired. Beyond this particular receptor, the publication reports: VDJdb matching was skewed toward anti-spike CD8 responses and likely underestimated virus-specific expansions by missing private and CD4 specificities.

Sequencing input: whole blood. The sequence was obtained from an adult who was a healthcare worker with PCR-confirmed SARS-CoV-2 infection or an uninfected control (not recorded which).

The CDR3 has the sequence CASSTGQDNEQFF. In nucleotides, the sequence is TGTGCCAGCAGCACGGGGCAAGACAATGAGCAGTTCTTC. The chain joins TRBV13 to TRBJ2-1; the D segment is perhaps TRBD1 or TRBD2, each sharing 5 matched bases. Trimming costs V 5 bases and J 5 bases, and their ends lie 10 bases apart. In the germline V gene (reference sequence), CDR1 corresponds to PRHDT and CDR2 to FYEKMQ. The CDR3 spans 13 residues, from the cysteine through the phenylalanine. The DNA shown is the 39-base CDR3, in frame from base 1.